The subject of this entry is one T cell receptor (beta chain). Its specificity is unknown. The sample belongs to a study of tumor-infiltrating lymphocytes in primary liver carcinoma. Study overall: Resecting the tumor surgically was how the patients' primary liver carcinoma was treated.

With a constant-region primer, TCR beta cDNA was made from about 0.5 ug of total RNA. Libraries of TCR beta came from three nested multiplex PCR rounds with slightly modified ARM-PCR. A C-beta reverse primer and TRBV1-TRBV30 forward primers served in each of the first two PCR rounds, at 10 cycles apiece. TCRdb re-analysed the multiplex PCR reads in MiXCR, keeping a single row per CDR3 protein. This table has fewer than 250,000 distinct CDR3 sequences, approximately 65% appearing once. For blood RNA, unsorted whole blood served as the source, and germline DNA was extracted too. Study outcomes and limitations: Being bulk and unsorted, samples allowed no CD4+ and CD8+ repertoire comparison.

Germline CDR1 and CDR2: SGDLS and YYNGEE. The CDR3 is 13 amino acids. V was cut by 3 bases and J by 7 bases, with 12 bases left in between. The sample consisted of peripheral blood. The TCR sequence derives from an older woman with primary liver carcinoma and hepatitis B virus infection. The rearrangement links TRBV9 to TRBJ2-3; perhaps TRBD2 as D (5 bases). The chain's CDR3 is CASSAQLENTQYF. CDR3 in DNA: TGTGCCAGCAGCGCCCAACTAGAAAATACGCAGTATTTT. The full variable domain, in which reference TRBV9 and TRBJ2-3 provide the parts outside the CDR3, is DSGVTQTPKHLITATGQRVTLRCSPRSGDLSVYWYQQSLDQGLQFLIQYYNGEERAKGNILERFSAQQFPDLHSELNLSSLELGDSALYFCASSAQLENTQYFGPGTRLTVL.